The rows below give T cell receptor beta chains drawn from one sample of a study of Graves' ophthalmopathy and Graves' hyperthyroidism. TCRdb reprocessed the multiplex PCR reads with MiXCR, giving one entry per CDR3 protein. Of over 150,000 distinct CDR3 sequences in the sample, 30% to 45% were seen once. Material for sequencing was peripheral blood. Every receptor here comes from a middle-aged woman with Graves' ophthalmopathy. The CDR3 runs from the conserved cysteine through the conserved F or W. Each record gives: clone size, V gene, D gene, J gene, CDR3 protein, CDR3 DNA. D genes are given only for firm matches. Expanded clones get a size class; other rows say once, few or many, or leave the size out.

few,TRBV6-2/TRBV6-3,-,TRBJ1-1,CASSDPRQNTEAFF,TGTGCCAGCAGTGACCCCCGCCAGAACACTGAAGCTTTCTTT
many,TRBV5-1,-,TRBJ2-2,CASSFSGVTGELFF,TGCGCCAGCAGCTTTTCAGGGGTCACCGGGGAGCTGTTTTTT
-,TRBV5-1,TRBD1,TRBJ2-7,CASSVRQGQGEQYF,TGCGCCAGCAGCGTCCGACAGGGGCAGGGCGAGCAGTACTTC
many,TRBV6-5,-,TRBJ1-1,CASTSGRRGFGAFF,TGTGCCAGCACTTCGGGACGAAGGGGATTTGGAGCTTTCTTT
many,TRBV12-3/TRBV12-4,TRBD1,TRBJ2-7,CASSEPGQDFYEQYF,TGTGCCAGCAGTGAACCGGGACAGGACTTCTACGAGCAGTACTTC
-,TRBV4-3,-,TRBJ2-2,CASSQEVLRPGELFF,TGCGCCAGCAGCCAAGAGGTTCTTCGTCCCGGGGAGCTGTTTTTT
-,TRBV6-1,-,TRBJ1-1,CASNRQRNTEAFF,TGTGCCAGCAACCGACAGAGGAACACTGAAGCTTTCTTT
many,TRBV7-9,-,TRBJ2-5,CASSSQDTGYQETQYF,TGTGCCAGCAGCTCCCAAGACACAGGGTACCAAGAGACCCAGTACTTC
many,TRBV19,TRBD1,TRBJ2-7,CASTPRSGGVLGEQYF,TGTGCCAGTACCCCGAGGTCAGGGGGCGTTTTGGGCGAGCAGTACTTC
many,TRBV24-1,TRBD1,TRBJ1-6,CATSDQRTGYNSPLHF,TGTGCCACCAGTGACCAGCGGACAGGTTATAATTCACCCCTCCACTTT
-,TRBV10-3,-,TRBJ2-5,CAIQDVGETQYF,TGTGCCATTCAGGACGTGGGAGAGACCCAGTACTTC
many,TRBV3-1,TRBD2,TRBJ2-7,CASSQEREGQDEQYF,TGTGCCAGCAGCCAAGAGCGGGAGGGCCAAGACGAGCAGTACTTC
many,TRBV27,TRBD2,TRBJ2-7,CASWTSGSYEQYF,TGTGCCAGCTGGACTAGCGGGTCGTACGAGCAGTACTTC
-,TRBV2,TRBD1,TRBJ1-2,CASRWDRGNGYTF,TGTGCCAGCAGATGGGACAGGGGCAATGGCTACACCTTC
-,TRBV5-5,-,TRBJ2-7,CASSLALGEQYF,TGTGCCAGCAGCTTGGCACTAGGCGAGCAGTACTTC
many,TRBV6-5,TRBD2,TRBJ2-5,CASSYPLGGQETQYF,TGTGCCAGCAGTTACCCCCTGGGGGGGCAAGAGACCCAGTACTTC
-,TRBV12-3/TRBV12-4,TRBD1,TRBJ1-2,CASSFQGVPNYGYTF,TGTGCCAGCAGTTTCCAGGGGGTTCCGAACTATGGCTACACCTTC
many,TRBV12-3/TRBV12-4,-,TRBJ1-2,CASSFGQSYGYTF,TGTGCCAGCAGTTTTGGACAGTCCTATGGCTACACCTTC
few,TRBV20-1,-,TRBJ1-1,CSAKLLQEAFF,TGCAGTGCAAAGTTGTTACAGGAAGCTTTCTTT
many,TRBV7-2,-,TRBJ2-5,CASRVGREQETQYF,TGTGCCAGCAGGGTGGGGCGGGAACAAGAGACCCAGTACTTC
many,TRBV11-1,TRBD2,TRBJ2-4,CASSPGRELAKNIQYF,TGTGCCAGCAGCCCAGGGAGGGAACTAGCCAAAAACATTCAGTACTTC
many,TRBV12-3/TRBV12-4,TRBD1,TRBJ1-5,CASSMGQSRNQPQHF,TGTGCCAGCAGCATGGGACAGTCTCGCAATCAGCCCCAGCATTTT
many,TRBV18,-,TRBJ1-1,CASSSGDTEAFF,TGTGCCAGCTCATCCGGGGACACTGAAGCTTTCTTT
-,TRBV6-5,-,TRBJ2-7,CASSYSSWDKGEQYF,TGTGCCAGCAGTTACTCGAGTTGGGATAAGGGCGAGCAGTACTTC
many,TRBV24-1,-,TRBJ1-5,CATSDFNSPQDQPQHF,TGTGCCACCAGTGATTTTAACTCCCCCCAGGACCAGCCCCAGCATTTT
many,TRBV2,TRBD2,TRBJ2-1,CASSPTSPNEQFF,TGTGCCAGCAGCCCGACTAGCCCCAATGAGCAGTTCTTC
many,TRBV4-3,TRBD2,TRBJ2-5,CASSQMTSGRETQYF,TGCGCCAGCAGCCAAATGACTAGCGGGAGGGAGACCCAGTACTTC
many,TRBV11-2,-,TRBJ1-2,CASSRLQGIPYGYTF,TGTGCCAGCAGTAGGCTGCAGGGTATTCCCTATGGCTACACCTTC
many,TRBV27,-,TRBJ1-6,CASSLSSPWGDNSPLHF,TGTGCCAGCAGTTTATCCTCACCTTGGGGAGATAATTCACCCCTCCACTTT
many,TRBV10-3,TRBD1,TRBJ1-1,CAIRGTGTGETEAFF,TGTGCCATCAGGGGGACCGGGACAGGGGAAACTGAAGCTTTCTTT
-,TRBV12-3/TRBV12-4,-,TRBJ2-2,CASSNTGELFF,TGTGCCAGCTCTAACACCGGGGAGCTGTTTTTT
-,TRBV12-3/TRBV12-4,-,TRBJ2-7,CASKADSSSYEQYF,TGTGCCAGCAAGGCGGACTCGTCCTCCTACGAGCAGTACTTC
-,TRBV7-4,TRBD1,TRBJ1-5,CASSLAPGQGRYSNQPQHF,TGTGCCAGCAGCTTAGCCCCGGGACAGGGGAGGTATAGCAATCAGCCCCAGCATTTT
many,TRBV10-3,TRBD1,TRBJ1-1,CAISSTGATEAFF,TGTGCCATCAGTTCGACAGGGGCCACTGAAGCTTTCTTT
many,TRBV6-2/TRBV6-3,-,TRBJ2-2,CASSFLLWSGELFF,TGTGCCAGCAGTTTCCTCCTCTGGTCCGGGGAGCTGTTTTTT
many,TRBV13,-,TRBJ2-7,CASSLVAKTYEQYF,TGTGCCAGCAGCTTAGTGGCGAAAACCTACGAGCAGTACTTC
-,TRBV19,-,TRBJ1-2,CASRKADLYGYTF,TGTGCCAGCAGAAAGGCAGATTTATATGGCTACACCTTC
-,TRBV19,TRBD2,TRBJ2-5,CASSIRREGRETQYF,TGTGCCAGTAGTATACGGCGGGAGGGCCGCGAGACCCAGTACTTC
many,TRBV7-9,-,TRBJ1-2,CASSLASGRSYGYTF,TGTGCCAGCAGCTTAGCGTCAGGGCGAAGCTATGGCTACACCTTC
few,TRBV6-2/TRBV6-3,-,TRBJ1-5,CASSSLPFPGRSNQPQHF,TGTGCCAGCAGTTCACTACCTTTTCCAGGGAGAAGCAATCAGCCCCAGCATTTT
many,TRBV19,-,TRBJ1-1,CASRTDAEAFF,TGTGCCAGTAGGACGGACGCCGAAGCTTTCTTT
many,TRBV24-1,-,TRBJ1-1,CATSKGPNTEAFF,TGTGCCACCAGCAAGGGGCCGAACACTGAAGCTTTCTTT
-,TRBV20-1,TRBD2,TRBJ2-5,CSAGLAGGTGTQYF,TGCAGTGCTGGACTCGCGGGAGGCACCGGGACCCAGTACTTC
-,TRBV29-1,-,TRBJ2-7,CSVSRGAPYEQYF,TGCAGCGTTTCGAGAGGGGCCCCGTACGAGCAGTACTTC
-,TRBV7-2,TRBD1,TRBJ2-7,CASSLAGGPMAEQYF,TGTGCCAGCAGCTTAGCAGGGGGCCCCATGGCCGAGCAGTACTTC
few,TRBV6-2/TRBV6-3,-,TRBJ1-6,CASSYGDNNSPLHF,TGTGCCAGCAGTTACGGGGATAATAATTCACCCCTCCACTTT
-,TRBV7-2,-,TRBJ1-2,CASSLAGARSGYTF,TGTGCCAGCAGCTTAGCAGGGGCCCGAAGTGGCTACACCTTC
many,TRBV27,-,TRBJ1-2,CASGDDAISYTF,TGTGCCAGCGGGGACGACGCTATTAGCTACACCTTC
-,TRBV28,-,TRBJ2-7,CASSRGTHYEQYF,TGTGCCAGCAGTAGAGGAACCCACTACGAGCAGTACTTC
many,TRBV28,-,TRBJ1-5,CASSLPRFGYGNQPQHF,TGTGCCAGCAGTTTACCCCGATTCGGATACGGCAATCAGCCCCAGCATTTT
once,TRBV12-3/TRBV12-4,TRBD1,TRBJ2-5,CASSLDRGRETQYF,TGTGCCAGCAGTTTGGACAGGGGAAGGGAGACCCAGTACTTC
few,TRBV12-3/TRBV12-4,TRBD1,TRBJ1-2,CASSPGTVDGYTF,TGTGCCAGCAGTCCCGGGACAGTAGACGGCTACACCTTC
many,TRBV28,-,TRBJ1-1,CASGRITEAFF,TGTGCCAGCGGCCGTATCACTGAAGCTTTCTTT
-,TRBV11-1,-,TRBJ1-1,CASRLGPDRVNTEAFF,TGTGCCAGCAGATTAGGCCCGGACCGTGTGAACACTGAAGCTTTCTTT
many,TRBV11-1,-,TRBJ1-1,CASTEGRGQGSAFF,TGTGCCAGCACCGAAGGGAGGGGTCAAGGATCCGCTTTCTTT